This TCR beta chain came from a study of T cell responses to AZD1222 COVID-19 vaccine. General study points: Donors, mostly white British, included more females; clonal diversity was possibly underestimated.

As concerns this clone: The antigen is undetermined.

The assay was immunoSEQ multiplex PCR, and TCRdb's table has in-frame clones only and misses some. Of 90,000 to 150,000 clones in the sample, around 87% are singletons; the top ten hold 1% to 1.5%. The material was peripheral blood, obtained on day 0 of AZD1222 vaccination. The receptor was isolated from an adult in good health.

The CDR3, as DNA: TGTGCCAGCTCACGACTCAGGGGGCAGGGCTATGGCTACACCTTC. Protein sequence: CASSRLRGQGYGYTF. The J gene is TRBJ1-2, the V gene TRBV18, with 8 nucleotides matching TRBD1. The CDR3 spans 15 residues. With 4 bases clipped from V and 4 bases from J, the junction kept 8 bases outside the gene matches. Germline CDR1 and CDR2: KGHSH and LQKENI.